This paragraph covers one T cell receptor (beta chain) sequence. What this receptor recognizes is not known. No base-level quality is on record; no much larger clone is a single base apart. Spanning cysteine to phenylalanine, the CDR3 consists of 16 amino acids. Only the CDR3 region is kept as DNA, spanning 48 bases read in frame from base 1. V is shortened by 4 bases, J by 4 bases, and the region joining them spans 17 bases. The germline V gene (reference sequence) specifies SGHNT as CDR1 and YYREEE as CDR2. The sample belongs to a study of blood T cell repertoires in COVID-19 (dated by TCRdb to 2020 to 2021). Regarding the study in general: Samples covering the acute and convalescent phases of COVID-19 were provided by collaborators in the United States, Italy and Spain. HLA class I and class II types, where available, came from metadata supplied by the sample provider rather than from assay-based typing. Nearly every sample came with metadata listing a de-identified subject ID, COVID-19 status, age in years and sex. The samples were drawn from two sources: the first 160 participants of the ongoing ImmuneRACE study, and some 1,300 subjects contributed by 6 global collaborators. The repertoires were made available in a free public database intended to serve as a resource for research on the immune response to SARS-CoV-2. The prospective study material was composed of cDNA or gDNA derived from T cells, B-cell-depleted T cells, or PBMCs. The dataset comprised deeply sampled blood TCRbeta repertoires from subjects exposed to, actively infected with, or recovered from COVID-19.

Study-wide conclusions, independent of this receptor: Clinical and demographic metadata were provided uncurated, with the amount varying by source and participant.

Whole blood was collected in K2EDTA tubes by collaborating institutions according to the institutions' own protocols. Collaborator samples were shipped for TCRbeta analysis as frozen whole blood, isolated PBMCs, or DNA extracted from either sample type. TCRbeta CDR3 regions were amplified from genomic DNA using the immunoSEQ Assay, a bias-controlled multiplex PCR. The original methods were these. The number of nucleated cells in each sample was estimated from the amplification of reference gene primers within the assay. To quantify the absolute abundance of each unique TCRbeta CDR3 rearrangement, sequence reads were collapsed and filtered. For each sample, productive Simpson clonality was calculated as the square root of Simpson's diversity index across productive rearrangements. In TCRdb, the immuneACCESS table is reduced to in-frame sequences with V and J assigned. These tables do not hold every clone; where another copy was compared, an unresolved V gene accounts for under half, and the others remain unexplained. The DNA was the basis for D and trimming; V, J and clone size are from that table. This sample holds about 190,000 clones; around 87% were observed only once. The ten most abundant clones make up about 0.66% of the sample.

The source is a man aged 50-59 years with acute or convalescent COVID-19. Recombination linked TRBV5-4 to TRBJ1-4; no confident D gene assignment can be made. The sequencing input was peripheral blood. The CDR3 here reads CASSLNTGNYNEKLFF. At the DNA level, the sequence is TGTGCCAGCAGCCTCAACACCGGGAACTATAATGAAAAACTGTTTTTT.